This TCR beta chain derives from a study of T cell repertoires in cytomegalovirus infection. Overall study results and limits: Adding up the frequency of public TCR beta families identified people who carried CMV plus the relevant HLA.

This clonotype came up a few times. Its target is not known. The V gene's germline CDR1 is SGHTA and CDR2 FQGTGA. The CDR3 runs 14 residues. The ends lost 10 bases at V and 3 bases at J; junction bases unmatched: 6. TCRdb re-called the reads with MiXCR, one entry per CDR3 protein. Among 480,000 or so distinct CDR3 sequences listed, approximately 10% were seen once. Sequenced sample: PBMCs. The chain has TRBV7-3 and TRBJ1-6; 7 positions agree with TRBD1. This clonotype was sampled from a human donor in good health (CMV status not recorded). Some clones in this sample may be carry-over from other donors' samples. CDR3: CAIRTGGYNSPLHF. The DNA of the CDR3 is TGTGCCATCAGGACAGGAGGCTATAATTCACCCCTCCACTTT.